These T cell receptor beta chains were read from a single sample in a study of control samples from healthy donors and cancer patients. Libraries were prepared by immunoSEQ multiplex PCR; TCRdb keeps only in-frame clonotypes and omits some of them. The sample has some 130,000 clones, about 93% seen once. What was sequenced was PBMCs. The receptors come from a man aged 45 to 65 with head and neck cancer. Each CDR3 is given with its conserved first and last residue. The order of the fields is CDR3 length, J gene, clone size, D gene, V gene, CDR3 protein, CDR3 DNA. A D gene is named only where the DNA matches it firmly. Clone size is shown for a subset of rows, as once, few, many or a class of expanded clone.

15,TRBJ1-6,-,TRBD1,TRBV7-9,CASSLVQGGNSPLHF,TGTGCCAGCAGCTTAGTACAGGGGGGAAATTCACCCCTCCACTTT
14,TRBJ2-3,few,-,TRBV24-1,CATSAYHGTDTQYF,TGTGCCACCAGTGCTTATCACGGAACAGATACGCAGTATTTT
15,TRBJ2-3,-,-,TRBV11-2,CASSRWGGPGDTQYF,TGTGCCAGCAGCCGCTGGGGGGGGCCTGGAGATACGCAGTATTTT
14,TRBJ2-1,-,TRBD1,TRBV5-1,CASSLADRGAEQFF,TGCGCCAGCAGCTTGGCCGACAGGGGTGCTGAGCAGTTCTTC
15,TRBJ2-5,-,TRBD2,TRBV7-2,CASQPRGTSLETQYF,TGTGCCAGCCAACCCCGGGGGACTAGCCTAGAGACCCAGTACTTC
13,TRBJ1-2,-,-,TRBV28,CASREGTVYGYTF,TGTGCCAGCAGAGAGGGGACCGTCTATGGCTACACCTTC
13,TRBJ1-1,-,-,TRBV9,CASRKEFNTEAFF,TGTGCCAGCAGGAAGGAGTTTAACACTGAAGCTTTCTTT
13,TRBJ1-2,-,TRBD1,TRBV7-3,CASSPRGRDGYTF,TGTGCCAGCAGCCCAAGGGGGCGCGATGGCTACACCTTC
14,TRBJ1-4,-,-,TRBV5-8,CASTFRELNEKLFF,TGTGCCAGCACCTTCCGGGAGTTAAATGAAAAACTGTTTTTT
13,TRBJ2-7,-,-,TRBV18,CASSPGTNREQYF,TGTGCCAGCTCACCCGGGACAAATCGGGAGCAGTACTTC
12,TRBJ1-5,-,-,TRBV19,CASSTQDQPQHF,TGTGCCAGTAGTACACAGGATCAGCCCCAGCATTTT
17,TRBJ1-5,-,TRBD1,TRBV10-3,CAISEFKGTGPDQPQHF,TGTGCCATCAGTGAGTTTAAGGGGACAGGGCCCGATCAGCCCCAGCATTTT
13,TRBJ1-1,-,-,TRBV5-6,CASRRSGNTEAFF,TGTGCCAGCCGGAGATCGGGGAACACTGAAGCTTTCTTT
14,TRBJ2-5,-,-,TRBV2,CASSPDEAQETQYF,TGTGCCAGCAGTCCAGACGAAGCTCAAGAGACCCAGTACTTC
13,TRBJ1-6,-,-,TRBV4-2,CASSQGGNSPLHF,TGTGCCAGCAGCCAAGGCGGAAATTCACCCCTCCACTTT
12,TRBJ1-6,-,-,TRBV6-4,CAGGGYNSPLHF,TGTGCCGGGGGAGGCTATAATTCACCCCTCCACTTT
14,TRBJ1-1,-,-,TRBV5-4,CASSLATGDTEAFF,TGTGCCAGCAGCTTGGCCACGGGGGACACTGAAGCTTTCTTT
16,TRBJ1-5,-,TRBD1,TRBV7-9,CASSLGTGRSNQPQHF,TGTGCCAGCAGCTTAGGGACAGGGCGCAGCAATCAGCCCCAGCATTTT
13,TRBJ1-1,-,-,TRBV6-6,CASSYFRDTEAFF,TGTGCCAGCAGTTATTTTCGGGACACTGAAGCTTTCTTT
15,TRBJ1-1,-,-,TRBV30,CAWMVLERVNTEAFF,TGTGCCTGGATGGTACTGGAGAGGGTCAACACTGAAGCTTTCTTT
11,TRBJ1-2,-,-,TRBV7-2,CASSLGRGYTF,TGTGCCAGCAGCTTAGGGCGGGGCTACACCTTC
13,TRBJ2-7,-,-,TRBV5-8,CASSPGELYEQYF,TGTGCCAGCAGCCCGGGAGAGCTTTACGAGCAGTACTTC
12,TRBJ1-1,-,-,TRBV2,CASHRAREGAFF,TGTGCCAGCCATCGGGCGCGGGAGGGAGCTTTCTTT
15,TRBJ2-7,-,-,TRBV6-6,CASSYGVSSTYEQYF,TGTGCCAGCAGTTACGGGGTCAGTTCCACCTACGAGCAGTACTTC
14,TRBJ2-2,-,-,TRBV5-4,CASRPIANTGELFF,TGTGCCAGCAGACCGATAGCGAACACCGGGGAGCTGTTTTTT
14,TRBJ1-1,-,-,TRBV10-3,CAISDWGLNTEAFF,TGTGCCATCAGTGATTGGGGGTTGAACACTGAAGCTTTCTTT
16,TRBJ1-1,-,-,TRBV3-1/TRBV3-2,CASSQDLRSGKTEAFF,TGTGCCAGCAGCCAAGATTTGCGTTCGGGTAAAACTGAAGCTTTCTTT
14,TRBJ1-5,few,-,TRBV19,CASSIRSGDQPQHF,TGTGCCAGTAGTATCAGGTCGGGTGATCAGCCCCAGCATTTT
13,TRBJ1-1,few,-,TRBV19,CASSIGRNTEAFF,TGTGCCAGTAGTATCGGAAGAAACACTGAAGCTTTCTTT
11,TRBJ2-5,-,-,TRBV18,CASSPAETQYF,TGTGCCAGCTCACCAGCAGAGACCCAGTACTTC
14,TRBJ2-3,-,-,TRBV30,CAWQAGISTDTQYF,TGTGCCTGGCAGGCGGGGATTAGCACAGATACGCAGTATTTT
14,TRBJ2-3,-,-,TRBV15,CATSSGGSTDTQYF,TGTGCCACCAGCAGTGGCGGCAGTACAGATACGCAGTATTTT
15,TRBJ1-5,-,-,TRBV6-2/TRBV6-3,CASSMTGGVRQPQHF,TGTGCCAGCAGTATGACAGGCGGGGTCAGGCAGCCCCAGCATTTT
15,TRBJ2-1,-,-,TRBV4-2,CASSQDPQVYNEQFF,TGTGCCAGCAGCCAAGATCCCCAGGTTTACAATGAGCAGTTCTTC
16,TRBJ2-7,once,TRBD2,TRBV4-3,CASSQVTSGGSYEQYF,TGCGCCAGCAGCCAGGTTACTAGCGGGGGCTCCTACGAGCAGTACTTC
15,TRBJ2-3,-,-,TRBV9,CASSVGRGGTDTQYF,TGTGCCAGCAGCGTAGGTAGGGGCGGCACAGATACGCAGTATTTT
15,TRBJ2-3,-,TRBD2,TRBV4-3,CASSVSGGASDTQYF,TGCGCCAGCAGCGTTAGCGGGGGGGCCTCAGATACGCAGTATTTT
13,TRBJ1-4,-,-,TRBV6-5,CASTGRANEKLFF,TGTGCCAGCACTGGGAGGGCTAATGAAAAACTGTTTTTT
14,TRBJ1-6,-,-,TRBV28,CASTRRDINSPLHF,TGTGCCAGCACGAGACGGGACATTAATTCACCCCTCCACTTT
15,TRBJ2-5,-,TRBD1,TRBV7-2,CASSYDRGSLETQYF,TGTGCCAGCAGCTACGACAGGGGTTCGTTAGAGACCCAGTACTTC
15,TRBJ1-3,few,-,TRBV7-9,CASSQVQGTGNTIYF,TGTGCCAGCAGCCAGGTCCAGGGAACGGGAAACACCATATATTTT
15,TRBJ1-6,-,-,TRBV5-1,CASSFQQGQNSPLHF,TGCGCCAGCAGCTTCCAACAGGGCCAGAATTCACCCCTCCACTTT
15,TRBJ2-3,once,-,TRBV4-3,CASSQDPQGADTQYF,TGCGCCAGCAGCCAAGATCCCCAGGGCGCAGATACGCAGTATTTT
13,TRBJ2-7,-,-,TRBV25-1,CASSDGGFYEQYF,TGTGCCAGCAGTGATGGCGGGTTCTACGAGCAGTACTTC
14,TRBJ2-3,-,TRBD1,TRBV2,CASSDTGTGDTQYF,TGTGCCAGCAGTGACACGGGGACAGGGGATACGCAGTATTTT
14,TRBJ1-3,-,-,TRBV5-6,CASSLGGAANTIYF,TGTGCCAGCAGCTTGGGGGGTGCGGCAAACACCATATATTTT
14,TRBJ2-5,-,-,TRBV29-1,CSARDSGTRETQYF,TGCAGCGCCCGGGACTCCGGTACGAGAGAGACCCAGTACTTC
13,TRBJ1-2,-,-,TRBV28,CASSNNRNYGYTF,TGTGCCAGCAGCAACAACAGGAACTATGGCTACACCTTC
14,TRBJ2-7,-,TRBD1,TRBV7-3,CASSAGTGDYEQYF,TGTGCCAGCAGCGCCGGGACAGGGGACTACGAGCAGTACTTC
13,TRBJ2-3,-,-,TRBV7-9,CASSPKGPDTQYF,TGTGCCAGCAGCCCCAAGGGTCCAGATACGCAGTATTTT
15,TRBJ2-1,-,TRBD2,TRBV9,CASSVMASGGNEQFF,TGTGCCAGCAGCGTAATGGCTAGCGGGGGGAATGAGCAGTTCTTC
18,TRBJ1-4,-,TRBD1,TRBV6-1,CASSVGRQAGDRAEKLFF,TGTGCCAGCAGTGTTGGTCGGCAGGCGGGGGACAGGGCCGAAAAACTGTTTTTT
16,TRBJ2-3,-,TRBD2,TRBV7-2,CASSLGTGGLRDTQYF,TGTGCCAGCAGCTTAGGGACGGGGGGGTTGAGAGATACGCAGTATTTT
15,TRBJ2-1,once,-,TRBV9,CASSGSRGPYNEQFF,TGTGCCAGCAGCGGATCGAGGGGCCCCTACAATGAGCAGTTCTTC
13,TRBJ1-2,-,-,TRBV7-2,CASSPWGGGGYTF,TGTGCCAGCAGCCCGTGGGGGGGTGGAGGCTACACCTTC
11,TRBJ2-5,-,-,TRBV14,CASSVGETQYF,TGTGCCAGCAGCGTCGGGGAGACCCAGTACTTC